This entry describes one T cell receptor (beta chain). Its antigen is as yet unknown. Together with a sample-barcoded 5' primer, a J-beta primer mix was included in a second PCR lasting roughly 6 to 12 cycles. At least 2.5 million CDR3-containing paired-end reads were obtained per sample. TCRdb re-called the 5' RACE reads with MiXCR, one entry per CDR3 protein. The table has 1.5 million to 2 million distinct CDR3 sequences, less than 50% seen once; the top ten hold 2% to 2.5%. The data derive from a study of blood T cells in healthy people across ages. Study observations and caveats: Diversity estimates drawn from one million T cells were deemed underestimates.

V was cut by 5 bases and J by 1 base, with 17 bases left in between. In germline, CDR1 is SGHVS, CDR2 FQNEAQ. This CDR3 spans 16 amino acids. The sequencing input was blood. This receptor was identified in a woman in her 40s in good health. The genes are TRBV7-8 and TRBJ2-5; possibly TRBD1 or TRBD2 for D (5 bases each). The CDR3 spells CASSPVRGPLQETQYF. The CDR3, as DNA: TGTGCCAGCAGCCCGGTGAGGGGTCCTCTCCAAGAGACCCAGTACTTC.